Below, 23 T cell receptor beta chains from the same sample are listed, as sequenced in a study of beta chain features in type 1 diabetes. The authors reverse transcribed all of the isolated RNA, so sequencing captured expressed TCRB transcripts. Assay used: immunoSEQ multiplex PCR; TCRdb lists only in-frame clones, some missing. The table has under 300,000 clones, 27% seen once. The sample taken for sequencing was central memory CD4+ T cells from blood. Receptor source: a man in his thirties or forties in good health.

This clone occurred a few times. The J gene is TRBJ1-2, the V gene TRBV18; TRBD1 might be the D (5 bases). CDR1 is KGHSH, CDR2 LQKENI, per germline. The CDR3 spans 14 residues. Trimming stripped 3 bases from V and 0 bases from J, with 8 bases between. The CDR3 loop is CASSPGPSNYGYTF. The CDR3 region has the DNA TGTGCCAGCTCACCGGGACCCTCTAACTATGGCTACACCTTC.

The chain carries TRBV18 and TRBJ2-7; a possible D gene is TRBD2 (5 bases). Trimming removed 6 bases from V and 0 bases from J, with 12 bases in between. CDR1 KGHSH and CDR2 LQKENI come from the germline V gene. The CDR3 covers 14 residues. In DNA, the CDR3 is TGTGCCAGCTCCGCGAGGGATTCCTCCTACGAGCAGTACTTC. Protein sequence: CASSARDSSYEQYF. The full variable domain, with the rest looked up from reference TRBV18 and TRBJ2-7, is NAGVMQNPRHLVRRRGQEARLRCSPMKGHSHVYWYRQLPEEGLKFMVYLQKENIIDESGMPKERFSAEFPKEGPSILRIQQVVRGDSAAYFCASSARDSSYEQYFGPGTRLTVT.

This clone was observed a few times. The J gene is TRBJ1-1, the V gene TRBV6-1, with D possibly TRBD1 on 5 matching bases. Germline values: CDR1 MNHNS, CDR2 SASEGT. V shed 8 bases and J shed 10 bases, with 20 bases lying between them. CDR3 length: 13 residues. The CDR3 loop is CASGGGHLQGAFF. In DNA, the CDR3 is TGTGCCAGCGGGGGAGGACATCTCCAGGGAGCTTTCTTT.

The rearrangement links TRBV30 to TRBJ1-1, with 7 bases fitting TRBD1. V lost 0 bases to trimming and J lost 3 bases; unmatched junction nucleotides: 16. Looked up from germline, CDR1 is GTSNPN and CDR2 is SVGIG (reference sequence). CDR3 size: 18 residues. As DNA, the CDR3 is TGTGCCTGGAGTGTACACAGGACAGGCCTCCTTTACTACACTGAAGCTTTCTTT. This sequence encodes CAWSVHRTGLLYYTEAFF.

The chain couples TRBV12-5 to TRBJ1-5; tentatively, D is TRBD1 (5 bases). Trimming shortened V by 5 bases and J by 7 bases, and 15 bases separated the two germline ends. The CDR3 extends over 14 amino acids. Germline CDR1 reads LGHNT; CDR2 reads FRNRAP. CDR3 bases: TGTGCTAGTGGTCCCGAGGGGTCGGGCCAGCCCCAGCATTTT. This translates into CASGPEGSGQPQHF.

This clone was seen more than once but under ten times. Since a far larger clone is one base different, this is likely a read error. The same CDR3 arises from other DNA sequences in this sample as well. This CDR3 reads CASSPRTGGSGYTF. The CDR3 DNA sequence: TGTGCCAGCAGTCCCCGGACAGGGGGAAGTGGCTACACCTTC. The chain is built from TRBV25-1 and TRBJ1-2; 10 bases agree with TRBD1. The V gene end was trimmed by 5 bases and the J gene end by 7 bases; junction bases not matched to a gene: 7. The CDR3 contains 14 residues. Germline-derived CDR1 and CDR2 are MGHDK and SYGVNS.

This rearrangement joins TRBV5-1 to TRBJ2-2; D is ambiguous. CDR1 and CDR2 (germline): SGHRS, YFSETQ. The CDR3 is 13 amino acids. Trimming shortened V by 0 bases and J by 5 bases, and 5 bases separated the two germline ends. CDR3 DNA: TGCGCCAGCAGCTTGGTTTTAACCGGGGAGCTGTTTTTT. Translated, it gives CASSLVLTGELFF.

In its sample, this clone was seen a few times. In DNA form, the CDR3 reads TGTGCCAGCAGCTGGGGCTCTGGAAACACCATATATTTT. It specifies CASSWGSGNTIYF. This chain uses TRBV6-6 with TRBJ1-3; D gene ambiguous. In germline, CDR1 is MNHNY, CDR2 SVGAGI (reference sequence). This CDR3 contains 13 residues. V lost 6 bases to trimming and J lost 0 bases, with 6 bases between them.

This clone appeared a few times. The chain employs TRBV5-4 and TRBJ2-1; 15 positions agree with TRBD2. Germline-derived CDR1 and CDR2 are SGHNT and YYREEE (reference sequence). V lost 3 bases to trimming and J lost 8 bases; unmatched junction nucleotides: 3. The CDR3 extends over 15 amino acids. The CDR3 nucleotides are TGTGCCAGCAGCTCCCGGACTAGCGGGAGGGATGAGCAGTTCTTC. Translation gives CASSSRTSGRDEQFF.

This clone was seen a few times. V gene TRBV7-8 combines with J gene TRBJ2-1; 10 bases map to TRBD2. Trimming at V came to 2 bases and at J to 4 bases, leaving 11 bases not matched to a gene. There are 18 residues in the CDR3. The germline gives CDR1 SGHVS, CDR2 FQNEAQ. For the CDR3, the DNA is TGTGCCAGCAGCTTATGGACTAGCGGTCGCAGGGCATACAATGAGCAGTTCTTC. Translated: CASSLWTSGRRAYNEQFF.

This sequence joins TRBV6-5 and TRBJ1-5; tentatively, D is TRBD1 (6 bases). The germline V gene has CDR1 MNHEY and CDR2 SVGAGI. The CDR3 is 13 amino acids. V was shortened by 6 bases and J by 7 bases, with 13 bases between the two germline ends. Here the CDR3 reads CASREGRGQPQHF. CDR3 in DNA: TGTGCCAGCAGAGAGGGGAGGGGGCAGCCCCAGCATTTT.

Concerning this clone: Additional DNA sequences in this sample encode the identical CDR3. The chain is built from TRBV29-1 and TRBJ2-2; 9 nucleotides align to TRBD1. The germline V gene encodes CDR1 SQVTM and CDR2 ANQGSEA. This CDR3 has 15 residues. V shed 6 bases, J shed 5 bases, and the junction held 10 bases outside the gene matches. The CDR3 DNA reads TGCAGCGTCGGGACAGGGACCGGGGTGACCGGGGAGCTGTTTTTT. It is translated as CSVGTGTGVTGELFF.

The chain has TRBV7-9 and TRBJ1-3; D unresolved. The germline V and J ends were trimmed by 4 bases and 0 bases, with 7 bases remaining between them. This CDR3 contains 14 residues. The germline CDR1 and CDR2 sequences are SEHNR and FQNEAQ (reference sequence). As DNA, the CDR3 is TGTGCCAGCAGCTCCGGGAACTCTGGAAACACCATATATTTT. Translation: CASSSGNSGNTIYF.

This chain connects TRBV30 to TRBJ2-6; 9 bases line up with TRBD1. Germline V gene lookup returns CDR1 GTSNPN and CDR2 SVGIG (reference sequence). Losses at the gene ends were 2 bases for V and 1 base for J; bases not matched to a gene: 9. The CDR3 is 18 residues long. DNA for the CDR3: TGTGCCTGGAGTTGGTCCGGACAGGGGTTTTCTGGGGCCAACGTCCTGACTTTC. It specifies CAWSWSGQGFSGANVLTF.

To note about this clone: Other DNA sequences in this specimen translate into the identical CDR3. The CDR3 sequence: CATSRDPGYEQYF. The CDR3 DNA reads as TGTGCCACCAGCAGAGATCCAGGCTACGAGCAGTACTTC. The chain joins TRBV15 to TRBJ2-7, with D unresolved. The CDR3 totals 13 residues. CDR1 LNHNV and CDR2 YYDKDF come from the germline V gene (reference sequence). V dropped 0 bases and J dropped 3 bases, with 6 bases sitting between them.

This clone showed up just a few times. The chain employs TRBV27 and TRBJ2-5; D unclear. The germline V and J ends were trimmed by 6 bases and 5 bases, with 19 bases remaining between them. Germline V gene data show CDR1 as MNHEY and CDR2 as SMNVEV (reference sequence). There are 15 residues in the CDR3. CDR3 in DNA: TGTGCCAGCAGGGGGTTTAAGCCCCCGGGTGAGACCCAGTACTTC. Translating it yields CASRGFKPPGETQYF.

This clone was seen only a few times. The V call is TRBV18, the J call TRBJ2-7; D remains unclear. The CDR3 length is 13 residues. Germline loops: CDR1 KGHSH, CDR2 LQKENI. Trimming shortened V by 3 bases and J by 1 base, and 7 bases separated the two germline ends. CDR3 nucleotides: TGTGCCAGCTCACCTGTAGAGTCCTACGAGCAGTACTTC. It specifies CASSPVESYEQYF.

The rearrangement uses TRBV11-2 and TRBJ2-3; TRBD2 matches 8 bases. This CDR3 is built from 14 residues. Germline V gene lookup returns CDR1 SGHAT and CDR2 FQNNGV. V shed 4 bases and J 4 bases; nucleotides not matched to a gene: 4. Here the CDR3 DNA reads TGTGCCAGCAGCTCCGGACTAGCTGCAGATACGCAGTATTTT. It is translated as CASSSGLAADTQYF.

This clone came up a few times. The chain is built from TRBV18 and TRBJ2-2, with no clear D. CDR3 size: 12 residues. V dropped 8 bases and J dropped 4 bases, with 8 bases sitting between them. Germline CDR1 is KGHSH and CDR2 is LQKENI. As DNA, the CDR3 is TGTGCCAGCGACCGGGCCACCGGGGAGCTGTTTTTT. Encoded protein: CASDRATGELFF.

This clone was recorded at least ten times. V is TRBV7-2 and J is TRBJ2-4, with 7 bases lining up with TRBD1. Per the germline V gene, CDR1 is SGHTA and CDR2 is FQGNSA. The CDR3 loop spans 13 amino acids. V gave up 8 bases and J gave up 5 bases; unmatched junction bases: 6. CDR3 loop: CASGRGQQNIQYF. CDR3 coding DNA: TGTGCCAGCGGCCGGGGACAGCAAAACATTCAGTACTTC.

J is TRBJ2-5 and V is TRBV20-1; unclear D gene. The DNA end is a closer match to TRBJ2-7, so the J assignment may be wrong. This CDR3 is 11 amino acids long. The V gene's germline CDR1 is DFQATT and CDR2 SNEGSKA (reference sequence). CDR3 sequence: CSARDRHEQYF. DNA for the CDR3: TGCAGTGCTAGAGATCGGCACGAGCAGTACTTC.

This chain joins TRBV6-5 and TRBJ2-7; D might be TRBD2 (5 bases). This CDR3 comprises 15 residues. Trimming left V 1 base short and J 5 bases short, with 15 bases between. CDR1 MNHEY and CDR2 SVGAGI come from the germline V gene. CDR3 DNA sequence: TGTGCCAGCAGTTACTTGGACTCTGCACGTAACGAGCAGTACTTC. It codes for CASSYLDSARNEQYF.

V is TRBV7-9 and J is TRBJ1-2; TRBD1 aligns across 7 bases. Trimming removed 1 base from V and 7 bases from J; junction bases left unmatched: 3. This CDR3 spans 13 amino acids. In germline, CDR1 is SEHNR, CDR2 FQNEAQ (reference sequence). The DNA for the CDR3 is TGTGCCAGCAGCTTAGGACAGGGCTTTGGCTACACCTTC. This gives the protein CASSLGQGFGYTF.